The sequence of this T cell receptor (beta chain) was determined in a study of CD8+ T cells in alopecia areata. The V gene's germline CDR1 is SGHRS and CDR2 YFSETQ. This CDR3 spans 15 amino acids. Trimming removed 4 bases from V and 8 bases from J; junction bases left unmatched: 12. The authors extracted RNA and reverse transcribed it into cDNA as the sequencing template. Libraries were prepared by immunoSEQ multiplex PCR; TCRdb keeps only in-frame clonotypes and omits some of them. The table includes some 130,000 clones, about three fifths detected once. The sequencing used CD4+ T cells sorted from blood, collected at week 0. The clonotype was recovered from a human donor with alopecia areata. The chain recombines TRBV5-1 with TRBJ2-1; 7 positions match TRBD2. The CDR3, as DNA: TGCGCCAGCAGCCTGCCCAGGAGGACTAGAGATGAGCAGTTCTTC. This translates into CASSLPRRTRDEQFF.